This passage covers 21 T cell receptor beta chains from one sample sequenced in a study of cytomegalovirus exposure and HLA in healthy donors. A multiplex PCR was run with 60 Vbeta primers and 13 Jbeta primers. Libraries were prepared by immunoSEQ multiplex PCR; TCRdb keeps only in-frame clonotypes and omits some of them. Among 130,000 to 150,000 clones listed, 79% were seen once. The sequencing input was PBMCs. Source of these receptors: a man aged 18 to 29 in good health and CMV-seronegative.

Only a few counts were recorded for this clone. The chain joins TRBV9 to TRBJ2-7; a weak D match, TRBD1 (6 bases). Trimming removed 3 bases from V and 0 bases from J, with 10 bases in between. Germline V gene sequence: CDR1 SGDLS, CDR2 YYNGEE. This CDR3 contains 14 residues. The DNA of the CDR3 is TGTGCCAGCAGCGGCCGGGACAACTCCTACGAGCAGTACTTC. Amino acids: CASSGRDNSYEQYF.

This rearrangement joins TRBV19 to TRBJ1-2; no reliable D call. The CDR3 has 12 amino acids. Germline V gene sequence: CDR1 LNHDA, CDR2 SQIVND (reference sequence). Trimming left V 5 bases short and J 3 bases short, with 7 bases between. CDR3: CASSPRDYGYTF. The CDR3 DNA reads TGTGCCAGTAGTCCCCGGGACTATGGCTACACCTTC. Variable domain in full (rest from reference TRBV19 and TRBJ1-2): DGGITQSPKYLFRKEGQNVTLSCEQNLNHDAMYWYRQDPGQGLRLIYYSQIVNDFQKGDIAEGYSVSREKKESFPLTVTSAQKNPTAFYLCASSPRDYGYTFGSGTRLTVV.

V and J are TRBV7-2 and TRBJ1-2, with D unresolved. Trimming took off 5 bases at V and 6 bases at J, with 19 bases between the two ends. The germline CDR1 and CDR2 sequences are SGHTA and FQGNSA. The CDR3 has 15 residues. As DNA, the CDR3 is TGTGCCAGCAGCGCACTGCTAACGGGGTTCCATGGCTACACCTTC. Protein: CASSALLTGFHGYTF.

This chain connects TRBV2 to TRBJ1-2; D might be TRBD1 (5 bases). The CDR3 covers 15 residues. Germline lookup yields CDR1 SNHLY and CDR2 FYNNEI. Trimming left V 5 bases short and J 1 base short, with 14 bases between. This CDR3 reads CASSRQTALNYGYTF. The CDR3 DNA reads as TGTGCCAGCAGTCGACAGACGGCACTTAACTATGGCTACACCTTC.

This chain joins TRBV7-9 and TRBJ1-2; 7 bases fit TRBD1. This CDR3 is built from 15 residues. V was clipped by 5 bases and J by 4 bases; unmatched bases: 10. Germline-derived CDR1 and CDR2 are SEHNR and FQNEAQ (reference sequence). The CDR3 DNA reads as TGTGCCAGCAGCGTCGAGGGACAGAGCGTCTATGGCTACACCTTC. Its translation is CASSVEGQSVYGYTF.

This clone has a single count. The gene calls are TRBV4-3 and TRBJ2-7; 8 nucleotides agree with TRBD1. V was pared by 4 bases and J by 2 bases, with 7 bases of the junction left unmatched. Germline-derived CDR1 and CDR2 are LGHNA and YSLEER. The CDR3 totals 15 residues. The CDR3 here is CASSRGQGVAYEQYF. The CDR3 nucleotides are TGCGCCAGCAGCCGCGGACAGGGAGTCGCCTACGAGCAGTACTTC.

J is TRBJ2-1 and V is TRBV4-3; 10 bases align to TRBD2. The germline gives CDR1 LGHNA, CDR2 YSLEER. The junction had 5 bases not matched to a gene; V was cut back by 1 base and J by 5 bases. The CDR3 totals 16 residues. The CDR3 protein is CASSQGLAGVNNEQFF. The CDR3 nucleotides read TGCGCCAGCAGCCAAGGGCTAGCGGGGGTGAACAATGAGCAGTTCTTC.

The V gene is TRBV2, the J gene TRBJ2-7, with TRBD2 matching 11 bases. The CDR3 runs 13 residues. J was trimmed by 5 bases and V by 5 bases; bases with no gene match: 2. The germline V gene encodes CDR1 SNHLY and CDR2 FYNNEI. In DNA form, the CDR3 reads TGTGCCAGCAGTTATAGCGGGGGGGACGAGCAGTACTTC. Translated, it gives CASSYSGGDEQYF.

The chain has TRBV5-1 and TRBJ2-7; TRBD2 is a possible D gene (5 bases). Germline V lookup: CDR1 SGHRS, CDR2 YFSETQ. The CDR3 is 14 amino acids. V shed 5 bases and J shed 7 bases, with 19 bases lying between them. This chain's CDR3 is CASSPEPAVKEQYF. The CDR3 region has the DNA TGCGCCAGCAGTCCTGAGCCAGCGGTGAAGGAGCAGTACTTC. The full variable domain, rest sourced from reference TRBV5-1 and TRBJ2-7, is KAGVTQTPRYLIKTRGQQVTLSCSPISGHRSVSWYQQTPGQGLQFLFEYFSETQRNKGNFPGRFSGRQFSNSRSEMNVSTLELGDSALYLCASSPEPAVKEQYFGPGTRLTVT.

The rearrangement joins TRBV6-6 to TRBJ2-7; D perhaps matches TRBD1 (6 bases). The CDR3 contains 15 residues. V lost 2 bases to trimming and J lost 2 bases, with 13 bases between them. CDR1 MNHNY and CDR2 SVGAGI come from the germline V gene (reference sequence). The CDR3 sequence is CASSYGRTDPYEQYF. In nucleotides, the CDR3 is TGTGCCAGCAGTTACGGCCGGACAGATCCCTACGAGCAGTACTTC.

This clone was seen a handful of times. V is TRBV27 and J is TRBJ1-1; 9 positions match TRBD1. The trim removed 6 bases at V and 6 bases at J, leaving 5 bases unmatched. CDR3 size: 13 residues. Germline lookup yields CDR1 MNHEY and CDR2 SMNVEV (reference sequence). The CDR3 bases are TGTGCCAGCAGGCTACAGGGGGCCCCTGAAGCTTTCTTT. Protein product: CASRLQGAPEAFF.

The chain combines TRBV4-3 with TRBJ1-1; D not certain. The ends were cut back, 1 base at V and 0 bases at J, with 3 bases in the middle. CDR1 LGHNA and CDR2 YSLEER come from the germline V gene. The CDR3 has 13 amino acids. Written as DNA, the CDR3 is TGCGCCAGCAGCCAAGCAGTGAACACTGAAGCTTTCTTT. Protein product: CASSQAVNTEAFF.

This clone was counted between two and nine times. The chain has TRBV5-1 and TRBJ1-5, with unresolved D. CDR1 SGHRS and CDR2 YFSETQ come from the germline V gene. Trimming shortened V by 0 bases and J by 2 bases, and 6 bases separated the two germline ends. This CDR3 comprises 14 residues. The CDR3 sequence is CASSLESGNQPQHF. CDR3 coding DNA: TGCGCCAGCAGCTTGGAATCGGGCAATCAGCCCCAGCATTTT. The whole variable domain, remainder taken from reference TRBV5-1 and TRBJ1-5, is KAGVTQTPRYLIKTRGQQVTLSCSPISGHRSVSWYQQTPGQGLQFLFEYFSETQRNKGNFPGRFSGRQFSNSRSEMNVSTLELGDSALYLCASSLESGNQPQHFGDGTRLSIL.

The chain carries TRBV6-1 and TRBJ2-3; tentative D call: TRBD1 (5 bases). V lost 6 bases, J lost 2 bases, and 12 bases lay in between. The CDR3 totals 14 residues. From germline, CDR1 is MNHNS and CDR2 SASEGT. The CDR3 nucleotides read TGTGCCAGCAGAATAAGGGGCACCACAGATACGCAGTATTTT. It encodes CASRIRGTTDTQYF.

This chain joins TRBV6-4 and TRBJ1-6; D is ambiguous. Germline CDR1 is MRHNA and CDR2 is SNTAGT. Deletions cut 3 bases from V and 10 bases from J, with 13 bases between. The CDR3 sequence is 14 residues long. CDR3 bases: TGTGCCAGCAGTGAATCCCCCGAGGGCTCACCCCTCCACTTT. This translates into CASSESPEGSPLHF.

This chain links TRBV9 with TRBJ1-2; 11 bases map to TRBD1. The CDR3 has 16 amino acids. Per the germline V gene, CDR1 is SGDLS and CDR2 is YYNGEE. The ends lost 4 bases at V and 5 bases at J; junction bases unmatched: 10. Here the CDR3 reads CASSPWDRGIFYGYTF. The DNA for the CDR3 is TGTGCCAGCAGCCCGTGGGACAGGGGGATTTTTTATGGCTACACCTTC.

The rearrangement uses TRBV4-3 and TRBJ2-3; a weak D match, TRBD2 (7 bases). CDR1 LGHNA and CDR2 YSLEER come from the germline V gene. This CDR3 spans 16 amino acids. V lost 1 base and J 2 bases, leaving 13 bases between the germline ends. CDR3 nucleotides: TGCGCCAGCAGCCAAGGGCCAGGGGACTACACAGATACGCAGTATTTT. This encodes CASSQGPGDYTDTQYF.

The chain has TRBV5-1 and TRBJ2-7; D may be TRBD1 (8 bases). V lost 1 base and J 1 base, leaving 12 bases between the germline ends. Germline V CDR1 and CDR2: SGHRS, YFSETQ. This CDR3 comprises 15 residues. The CDR3 nucleotides are TGCGCCAGCAGCTTGACAGGGGGGGGGTCCTACGAGCAGTACTTC. It encodes CASSLTGGGSYEQYF. Combining the CDR3 with reference TRBV5-1 and TRBJ2-7 gives the whole variable domain KAGVTQTPRYLIKTRGQQVTLSCSPISGHRSVSWYQQTPGQGLQFLFEYFSETQRNKGNFPGRFSGRQFSNSRSEMNVSTLELGDSALYLCASSLTGGGSYEQYFGPGTRLTVT.

The chain is built from TRBV5-6 and TRBJ2-1; 7 positions match TRBD2. Germline CDR1 and CDR2: SGHDT and YYEEEE. V shed 5 bases and J 7 bases; nucleotides not matched to a gene: 9. CDR3 length equals 14 residues. As DNA, the CDR3 is TGTGCCAGCAGTCTGCCGTGGGGGGGGAATGAGCAGTTCTTC. Protein sequence: CASSLPWGGNEQFF.

This clone was seen more than once but under ten times. This chain uses TRBV5-4 with TRBJ1-1, with D unclear. The V end lost 4 bases, the J end lost 1 base, and 8 bases lay between the germline ends. The CDR3 covers 13 residues. CDR1 and CDR2 from the germline V gene are SGHNT and YYREEE (reference sequence). DNA for the CDR3: TGTGCCAGCAGCCGGGAGGCGAACACTGAAGCTTTCTTT. Its protein product is CASSREANTEAFF.

The genes are TRBV7-6 and TRBJ2-3; 8 bases map to TRBD2. The junction had 3 bases not matched to a gene; V was cut back by 2 bases and J by 2 bases. Germline V CDR1 and CDR2: SGHVS, FNYEAQ. The CDR3 covers 15 residues. CDR3 residues: CASSLKRGFTDTQYF. For the CDR3, the DNA is TGTGCCAGCAGCTTAAAGCGGGGGTTCACAGATACGCAGTATTTT.